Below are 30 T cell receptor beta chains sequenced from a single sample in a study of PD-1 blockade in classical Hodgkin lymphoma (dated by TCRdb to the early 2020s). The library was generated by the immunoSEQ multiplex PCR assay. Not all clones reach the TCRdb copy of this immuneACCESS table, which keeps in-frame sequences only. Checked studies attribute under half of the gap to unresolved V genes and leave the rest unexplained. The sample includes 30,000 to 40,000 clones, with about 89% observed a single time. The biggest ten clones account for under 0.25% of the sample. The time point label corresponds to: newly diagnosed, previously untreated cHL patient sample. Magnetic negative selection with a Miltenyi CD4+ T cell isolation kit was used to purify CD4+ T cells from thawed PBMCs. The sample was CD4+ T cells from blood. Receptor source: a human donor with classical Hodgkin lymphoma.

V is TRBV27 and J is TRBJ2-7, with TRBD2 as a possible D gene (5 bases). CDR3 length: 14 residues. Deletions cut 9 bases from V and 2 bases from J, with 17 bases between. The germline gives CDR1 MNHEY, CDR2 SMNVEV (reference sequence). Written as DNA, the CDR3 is TGTGCCAGAGGGAGATCCCCCCCACCCTACGAGCAGTACTTC. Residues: CARGRSPPPYEQYF.

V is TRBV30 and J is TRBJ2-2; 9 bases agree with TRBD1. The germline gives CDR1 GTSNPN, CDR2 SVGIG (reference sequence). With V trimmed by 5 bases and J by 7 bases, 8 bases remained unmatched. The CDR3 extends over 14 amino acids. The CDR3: CAWVRDRAIGELFF. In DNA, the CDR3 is TGTGCCTGGGTCCGGGACAGGGCAATCGGGGAGCTGTTTTTT. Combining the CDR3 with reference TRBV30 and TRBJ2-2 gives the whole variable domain SQTIHQWPATLVQPVGSPLSLECTVEGTSNPNLYWYRQAAGRGLQLLFYSVGIGQISSEVPQNLSASRPQDRQFILSSKKLLLSDSGFYLCAWVRDRAIGELFFGEGSRLTVL.

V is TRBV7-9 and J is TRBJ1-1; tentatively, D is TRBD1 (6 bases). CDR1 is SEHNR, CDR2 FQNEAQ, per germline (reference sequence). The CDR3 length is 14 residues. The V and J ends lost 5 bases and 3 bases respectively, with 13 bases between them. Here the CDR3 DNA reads TGTGCCAGCAGCCGACAGGCGGTCGACACTGAAGCTTTCTTT. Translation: CASSRQAVDTEAFF.

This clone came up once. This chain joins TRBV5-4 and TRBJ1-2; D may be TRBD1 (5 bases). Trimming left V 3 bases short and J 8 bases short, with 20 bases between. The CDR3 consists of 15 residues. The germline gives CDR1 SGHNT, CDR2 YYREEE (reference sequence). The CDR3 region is CASSSRRLSGTGYTF. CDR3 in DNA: TGTGCCAGCAGCTCAAGACGCCTATCTGGGACGGGCTACACCTTC.

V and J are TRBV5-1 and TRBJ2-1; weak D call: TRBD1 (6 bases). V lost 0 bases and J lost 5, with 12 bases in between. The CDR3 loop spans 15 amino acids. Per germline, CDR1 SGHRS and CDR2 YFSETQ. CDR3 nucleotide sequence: TGCGCCAGCAGCTTGGCCGCTGGGGGCCACAATGAGCAGTTCTTC. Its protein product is CASSLAAGGHNEQFF.

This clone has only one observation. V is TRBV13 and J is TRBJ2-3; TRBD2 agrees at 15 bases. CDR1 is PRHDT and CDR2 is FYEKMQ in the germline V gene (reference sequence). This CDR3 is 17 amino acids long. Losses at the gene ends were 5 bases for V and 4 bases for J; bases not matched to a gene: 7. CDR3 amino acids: CASSPGLAGGHPDTQYF. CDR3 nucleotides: TGTGCCAGCAGCCCAGGACTAGCGGGAGGGCACCCAGATACGCAGTATTTT.

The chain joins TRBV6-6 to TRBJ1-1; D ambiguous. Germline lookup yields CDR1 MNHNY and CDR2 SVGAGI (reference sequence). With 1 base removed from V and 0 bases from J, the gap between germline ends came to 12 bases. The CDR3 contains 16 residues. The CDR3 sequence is CASSYFPNSMNTEAFF. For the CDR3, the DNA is TGTGCCAGCAGTTACTTCCCGAACTCCATGAACACTGAAGCTTTCTTT.

The CDR3 sequence: CASSRSAGTGNSYEQYF. The CDR3 DNA sequence: TGTGCCAGCAGTAGATCTGCCGGGACAGGGAACTCCTACGAGCAGTACTTC. This chain links TRBV27 with TRBJ2-7; TRBD1 matches 9 bases. Per germline, CDR1 MNHEY and CDR2 SMNVEV (reference sequence). Trimming took 5 bases from V and 0 from J; bases not matched to a gene: 11. The CDR3 length is 17 residues.

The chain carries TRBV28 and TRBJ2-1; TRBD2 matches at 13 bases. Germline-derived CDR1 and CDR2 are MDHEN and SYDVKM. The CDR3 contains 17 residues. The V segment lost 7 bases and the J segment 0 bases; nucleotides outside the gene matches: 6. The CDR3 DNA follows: TGTGCCAGCACCCCAAGGACTAGCGGGAGCTCCTACAATGAGCAGTTCTTC. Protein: CASTPRTSGSSYNEQFF.

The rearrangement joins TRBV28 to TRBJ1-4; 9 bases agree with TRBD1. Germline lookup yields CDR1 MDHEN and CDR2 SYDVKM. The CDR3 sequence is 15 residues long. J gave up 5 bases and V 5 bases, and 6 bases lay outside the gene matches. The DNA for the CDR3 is TGTGCCAGCAGTACCCGGGACAGGGTAAATGAAAAACTGTTTTTT. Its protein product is CASSTRDRVNEKLFF.

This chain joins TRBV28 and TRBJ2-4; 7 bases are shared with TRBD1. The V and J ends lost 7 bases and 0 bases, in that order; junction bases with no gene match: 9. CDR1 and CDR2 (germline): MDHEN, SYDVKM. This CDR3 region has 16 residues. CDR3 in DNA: TGTGCCAGCACCGGACTGACAGGGCTAGCCAAAAACATTCAGTACTTC. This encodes CASTGLTGLAKNIQYF. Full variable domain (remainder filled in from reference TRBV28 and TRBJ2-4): DVKVTQSSRYLVKRTGEKVFLECVQDMDHENMFWYRQDPGLGLRLIYFSYDVKMKEKGDIPEGYSVSREKKERFSLILESASTNQTSMYLCASTGLTGLAKNIQYFGAGTRLSVL.

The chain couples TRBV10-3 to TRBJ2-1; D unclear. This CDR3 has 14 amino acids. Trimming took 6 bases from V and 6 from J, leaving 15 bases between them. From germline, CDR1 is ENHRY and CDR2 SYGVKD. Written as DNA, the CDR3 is TGTGCCATCAGAATAGCTCCTAGTTCCAATGAGCAGTTCTTC. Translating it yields CAIRIAPSSNEQFF.

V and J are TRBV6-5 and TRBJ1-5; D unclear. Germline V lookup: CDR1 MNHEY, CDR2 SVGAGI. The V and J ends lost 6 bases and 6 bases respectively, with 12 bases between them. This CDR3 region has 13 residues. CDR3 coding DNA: TGTGCCAGCAGCCCCCTTGAAGGTCAGCCCCAGCATTTT. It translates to CASSPLEGQPQHF.

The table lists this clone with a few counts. The CDR3 DNA reads as TGCGCCAGCAGCTTGGTCGTCCGCGAAGCTTTCTTT. Translating gives CASSLVVREAFF. This sequence joins TRBV5-1 and TRBJ1-1; D not certain. CDR3 size: 12 residues. Trimming left V 0 bases short and J 8 bases short, with 8 bases between. The germline V gene encodes CDR1 SGHRS and CDR2 YFSETQ.

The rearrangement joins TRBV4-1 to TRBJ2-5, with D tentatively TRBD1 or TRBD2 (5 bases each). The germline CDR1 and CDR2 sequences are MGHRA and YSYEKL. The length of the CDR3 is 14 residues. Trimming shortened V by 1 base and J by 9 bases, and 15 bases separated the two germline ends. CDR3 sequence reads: CASSQGFRAAAQYF. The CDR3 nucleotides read TGCGCCAGCAGCCAAGGTTTCAGGGCAGCGGCCCAGTACTTC.

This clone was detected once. Here the CDR3 reads CASIDIAYNEQFF. CDR3 sequence (DNA): TGTGCCAGTATTGACATAGCCTACAATGAGCAGTTCTTC. The chain uses TRBV19 and TRBJ2-1; D is undetermined. V was trimmed by 7 bases and J by 2 bases, leaving 9 bases between them. CDR1 is LNHDA and CDR2 is SQIVND in the germline V gene (reference sequence). The CDR3 has 13 amino acids. Combining the CDR3 with reference TRBV19 and TRBJ2-1 gives the whole variable domain DGGITQSPKYLFRKEGQNVTLSCEQNLNHDAMYWYRQDPGQGLRLIYYSQIVNDFQKGDIAEGYSVSREKKESFPLTVTSAQKNPTAFYLCASIDIAYNEQFFGPGTRLTVL.

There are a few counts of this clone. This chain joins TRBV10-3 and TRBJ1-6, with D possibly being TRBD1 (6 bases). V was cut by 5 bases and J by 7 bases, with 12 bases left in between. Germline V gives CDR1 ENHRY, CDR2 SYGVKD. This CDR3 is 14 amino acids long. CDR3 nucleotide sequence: TGTGCCATCAGTTTACAGGGAACCAATTCACCCCTCCACTTT. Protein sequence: CAISLQGTNSPLHF.

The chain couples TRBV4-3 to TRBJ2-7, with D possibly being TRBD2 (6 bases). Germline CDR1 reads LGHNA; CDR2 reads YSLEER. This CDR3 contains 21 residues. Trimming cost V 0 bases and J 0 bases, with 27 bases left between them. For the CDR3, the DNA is TGCGCCAGCAGCCAAGATCTGCCTGCGGCGGGACGTTACGCCTTCTCCTACGAGCAGTACTTC. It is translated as CASSQDLPAAGRYAFSYEQYF.

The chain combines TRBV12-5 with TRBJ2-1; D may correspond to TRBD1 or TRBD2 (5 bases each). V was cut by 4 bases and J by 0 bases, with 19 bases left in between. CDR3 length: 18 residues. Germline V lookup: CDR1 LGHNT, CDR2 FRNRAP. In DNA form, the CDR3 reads TGTGCTAGTGGTTCCAGAACGGGGACCATTAGCTCCTACAATGAGCAGTTCTTC. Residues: CASGSRTGTISSYNEQFF. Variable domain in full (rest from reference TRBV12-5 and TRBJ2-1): DARVTQTPRHKVTEMGQEVTMRCQPILGHNTVFWYRQTMMQGLELLAYFRNRAPLDDSGMPKDRFSAEMPDATLATLKIQPSEPRDSAVYFCASGSRTGTISSYNEQFFGPGTRLTVL.

The CDR3 is CASRAGGTGTDTQYF. CDR3 DNA: TGCGCCAGCAGGGCCGGAGGGACGGGCACAGATACGCAGTATTTT. The V call is TRBV10-2, the J call TRBJ2-3, with D perhaps matching TRBD2 (6 bases). V dropped 6 bases and J dropped 1 base, with 14 bases sitting between them. The CDR3 extends over 15 amino acids. Germline V gene sequence: CDR1 WSHSY, CDR2 SAAADI.

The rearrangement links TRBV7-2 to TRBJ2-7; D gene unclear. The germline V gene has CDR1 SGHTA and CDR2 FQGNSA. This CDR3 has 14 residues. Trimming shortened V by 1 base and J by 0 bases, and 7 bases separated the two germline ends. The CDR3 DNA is TGTGCCAGCAGCTTAGATGGTTACTCCTACGAGCAGTACTTC. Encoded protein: CASSLDGYSYEQYF.

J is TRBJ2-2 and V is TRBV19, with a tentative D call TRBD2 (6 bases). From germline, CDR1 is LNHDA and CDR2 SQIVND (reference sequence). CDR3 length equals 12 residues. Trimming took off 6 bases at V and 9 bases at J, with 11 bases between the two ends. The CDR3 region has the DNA TGTGCCAGTAGGTCAAGGGACTGGGAGCTGTTTTTT. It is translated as CASRSRDWELFF.

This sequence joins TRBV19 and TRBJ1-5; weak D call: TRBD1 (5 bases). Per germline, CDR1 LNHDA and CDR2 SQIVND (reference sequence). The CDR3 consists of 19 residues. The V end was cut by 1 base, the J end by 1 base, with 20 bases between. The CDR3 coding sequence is TGTGCCAGTAGTATAGCTCTGCCGCGGGGGGGTGGAAGCAATCAGCCCCAGCATTTT. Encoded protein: CASSIALPRGGGSNQPQHF. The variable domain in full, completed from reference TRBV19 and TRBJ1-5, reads DGGITQSPKYLFRKEGQNVTLSCEQNLNHDAMYWYRQDPGQGLRLIYYSQIVNDFQKGDIAEGYSVSREKKESFPLTVTSAQKNPTAFYLCASSIALPRGGGSNQPQHFGDGTRLSIL.

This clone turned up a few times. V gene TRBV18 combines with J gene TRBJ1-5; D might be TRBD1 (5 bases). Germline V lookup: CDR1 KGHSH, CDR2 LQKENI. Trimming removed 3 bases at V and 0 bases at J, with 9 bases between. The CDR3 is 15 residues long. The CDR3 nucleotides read TGTGCCAGCTCACCGGGGCAGGATAGCAATCAGCCCCAGCATTTT. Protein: CASSPGQDSNQPQHF. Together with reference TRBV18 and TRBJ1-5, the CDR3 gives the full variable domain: NAGVMQNPRHLVRRRGQEARLRCSPMKGHSHVYWYRQLPEEGLKFMVYLQKENIIDESGMPKERFSAEFPKEGPSILRIQQVVRGDSAAYFCASSPGQDSNQPQHFGDGTRLSIL.

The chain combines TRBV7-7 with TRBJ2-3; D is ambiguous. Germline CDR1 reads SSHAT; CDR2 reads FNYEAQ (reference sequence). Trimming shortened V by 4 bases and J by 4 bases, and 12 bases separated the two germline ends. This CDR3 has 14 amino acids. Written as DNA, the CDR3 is TGTGCCAGCAGCTCCACCGAATGGCCAGATACGCAGTATTTT. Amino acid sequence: CASSSTEWPDTQYF.

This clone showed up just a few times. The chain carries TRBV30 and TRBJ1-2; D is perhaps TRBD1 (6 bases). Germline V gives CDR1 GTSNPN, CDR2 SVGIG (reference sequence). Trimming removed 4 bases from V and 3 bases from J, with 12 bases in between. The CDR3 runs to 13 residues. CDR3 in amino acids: CAWNRRTDYGYTF. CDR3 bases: TGTGCCTGGAACCGCAGGACAGACTATGGCTACACCTTC. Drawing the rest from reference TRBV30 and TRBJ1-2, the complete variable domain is SQTIHQWPATLVQPVGSPLSLECTVEGTSNPNLYWYRQAAGRGLQLLFYSVGIGQISSEVPQNLSASRPQDRQFILSSKKLLLSDSGFYLCAWNRRTDYGYTFGSGTRLTVV.

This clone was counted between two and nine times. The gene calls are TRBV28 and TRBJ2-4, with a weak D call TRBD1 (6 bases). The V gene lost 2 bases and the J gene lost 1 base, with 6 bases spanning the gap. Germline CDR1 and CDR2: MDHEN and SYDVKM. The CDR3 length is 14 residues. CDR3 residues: CASSLQGAKNIQYF. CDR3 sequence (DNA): TGTGCCAGCAGTTTACAGGGGGCCAAAAACATTCAGTACTTC.

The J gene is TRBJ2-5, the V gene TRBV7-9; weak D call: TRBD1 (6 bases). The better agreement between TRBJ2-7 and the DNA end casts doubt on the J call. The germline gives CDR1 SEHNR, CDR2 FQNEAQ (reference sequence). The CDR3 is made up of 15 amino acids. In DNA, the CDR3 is TGTGCCAGCAGCTCCCTCGGTTTAGGGGGTGGCGAGCAGTACTTC. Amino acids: CASSSLGLGGGEQYF.

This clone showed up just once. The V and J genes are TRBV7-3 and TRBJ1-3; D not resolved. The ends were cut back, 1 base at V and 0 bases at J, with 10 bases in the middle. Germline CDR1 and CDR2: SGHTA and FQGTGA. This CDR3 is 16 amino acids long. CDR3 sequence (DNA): TGTGCCAGCAGCTTAAAGATGCCAAGCTCTGGAAACACCATATATTTT. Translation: CASSLKMPSSGNTIYF.

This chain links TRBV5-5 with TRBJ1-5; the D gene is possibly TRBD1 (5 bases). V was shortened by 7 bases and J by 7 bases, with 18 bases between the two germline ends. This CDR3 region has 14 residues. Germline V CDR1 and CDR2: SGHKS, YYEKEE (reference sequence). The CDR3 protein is CASGVQGGGQPQHF. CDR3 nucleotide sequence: TGTGCCAGCGGCGTCCAGGGAGGCGGCCAGCCCCAGCATTTT.